These 26 T cell receptor beta chains were sequenced from one sample in a study of beta chain features in type 1 diabetes. Reverse transcribing all isolated RNA meant expressed TCRB transcripts were sequenced. TCRdb's table, derived via immunoSEQ multiplex PCR, lists solely in-frame clones and lacks some. The sample carries 310,000 or so clones, 8% recorded once. The specimen was central memory CD4+ T cells from blood. The receptors derive from a woman aged 18-29 years in good health.

This clone was seen more than once but under ten times. The genes are TRBV10-3 and TRBJ2-1; D is uncertain. V was shortened by 6 bases and J by 6 bases, with 6 bases between the two germline ends. The CDR3 length is 11 residues. Germline loops: CDR1 ENHRY, CDR2 SYGVKD. The CDR3 protein is CAISRGNEQFF. The CDR3 DNA is TGTGCCATCAGCCGAGGCAATGAGCAGTTCTTC.

The rearrangement uses TRBV5-1 and TRBJ1-2; D not certain. V lost 7 bases to trimming and J lost 4 bases, with 11 bases between them. Germline loops: CDR1 SGHRS, CDR2 YFSETQ. The CDR3 has 12 amino acids. CDR3 sequence: CASAHGFYGYTF. As DNA, the CDR3 is TGCGCCAGCGCGCACGGCTTCTATGGCTACACCTTC.

This clone was counted only a few times. The chain recombines TRBV7-3 with TRBJ2-3; 8 bases are a match to TRBD2. Trimming took 1 base from V and 6 from J; bases not matched to a gene: 9. Germline CDR1 SGHTA, CDR2 FQGTGA. The CDR3 totals 16 residues. The CDR3 reads CASSLRIAGNVDTQYF. The CDR3 DNA sequence: TGTGCCAGCAGCTTAAGGATAGCGGGAAATGTTGATACGCAGTATTTT.

On this clone itself: Being one base from a much bigger clone, this may be a read error. J is TRBJ1-1 and V is TRBV11-1; TRBD1 might be the D (5 bases). Germline CDR1 reads SGHAT; CDR2 reads FQDESV (reference sequence). The CDR3 consists of 13 residues. Trimming cost V 1 base and J 4 bases, with 7 bases left between them. The CDR3 coding sequence is TGTGCCAGCAGCTTAGGGCAGGGCACTGAAGCTTTCTTT. Translation: CASSLGQGTEAFF.

This clone is categorized as medium-sized. V gene TRBV9 combines with J gene TRBJ2-1, with TRBD2 matching 13 bases. Germline V gene data show CDR1 as SGDLS and CDR2 as YYNGEE. This CDR3 region has 17 residues. After removal of 4 bases from V and 8 bases from J, the junction contained 12 bases not matched to a gene. CDR3 bases: TGTGCCAGCAGCATTCTTGGGGGGACTAGCGGGGCCCATGAGCAGTTCTTC. It is translated as CASSILGGTSGAHEQFF.

V is TRBV7-2 and J is TRBJ2-3, with a weak D call TRBD2 (5 bases). From germline, CDR1 is SGHTA and CDR2 FQGNSA. V was trimmed by 5 bases and J by 6 bases, leaving 18 bases between them. The CDR3 has 15 residues. CDR3: CASSARGGPGDTQYF. The CDR3 DNA is TGTGCCAGCAGCGCCCGAGGAGGCCCCGGGGATACGCAGTATTTT.

The genes are TRBV15 and TRBJ2-1; possible D gene TRBD1, 5 bases. This CDR3 is built from 15 residues. Trimming shortened V by 1 base and J by 4 bases, and 11 bases separated the two germline ends. The V gene's germline CDR1 is LNHNV and CDR2 YYDKDF (reference sequence). CDR3 region: CATSRGITGYNEQFF. The CDR3 DNA follows: TGTGCCACCAGCAGAGGGATAACAGGTTACAATGAGCAGTTCTTC. Full variable domain (remainder filled in from reference TRBV15 and TRBJ2-1): DAMVIQNPRYQVTQFGKPVTLSCSQTLNHNVMYWYQQKSSQAPKLLFHYYDKDFNNEADTPDNFQSRRPNTSFCFLDIRSPGLGDTAMYLCATSRGITGYNEQFFGPGTRLTVL.

The rearrangement links TRBV18 to TRBJ1-2; 7 nucleotides align to TRBD1. Germline trimming cut 4 bases from V and 8 bases from J; bases unmatched to any gene: 7. The CDR3 consists of 13 residues. CDR1 KGHSH and CDR2 LQKENI come from the germline V gene. DNA for the CDR3: TGTGCCAGCTCACGGGACAGCACAGGCGGCTACACCTTC. Translated: CASSRDSTGGYTF.

In this sample, this clone turned up once. The CDR3 DNA is TGTGCCAGCAGCTTCGAGATAAACTATGGCTACACCTTC. It translates to CASSFEINYGYTF. The V call is TRBV5-4, the J call TRBJ1-2; D is undetermined. The germline gives CDR1 SGHNT, CDR2 YYREEE (reference sequence). The CDR3 spans 13 residues. Trimming removed 2 bases from V and 2 bases from J, with 7 bases in between.

Only a few counts were recorded for this clone. The chain links TRBV29-1 to TRBJ2-6; D is perhaps TRBD1 or TRBD2 (5 bases each). This CDR3 has 14 amino acids. The V gene lost 4 bases and the J gene lost 4 bases, with 11 bases spanning the gap. The germline gives CDR1 SQVTM, CDR2 ANQGSEA. The CDR3 sequence: CSVGDGSGANVLTF. CDR3 DNA: TGCAGCGTTGGGGACGGATCGGGGGCCAACGTCCTGACTTTC.

This clone came up many times. The chain couples TRBV4-2 to TRBJ1-2; D call uncertain. Germline V gives CDR1 LGHNA, CDR2 YNFKEQ. The CDR3 totals 13 residues. The V end was cut by 0 bases, the J end by 6 bases, with 8 bases between. The chain's CDR3 is CASSQEPLNGYTF. The DNA for the CDR3 is TGTGCCAGCAGCCAAGAACCCCTGAATGGCTACACCTTC.

The chain is built from TRBV4-2 and TRBJ2-1; weak D call: TRBD1 (5 bases). Germline lookup yields CDR1 LGHNA and CDR2 YNFKEQ. This CDR3 contains 16 residues. V was trimmed by 5 bases and J by 3 bases, leaving 17 bases between them. The CDR3 region is CASSKFGTQGYNEQFF. The DNA of the CDR3 is TGTGCCAGCAGCAAGTTCGGTACCCAGGGCTACAATGAGCAGTTCTTC.

The chain is built from TRBV27 and TRBJ2-7; D may be TRBD1 or TRBD2 (5 bases each). In germline, CDR1 is MNHEY, CDR2 SMNVEV (reference sequence). This CDR3 comprises 14 residues. The ends were cut back, 3 bases at V and 1 base at J, with 10 bases in the middle. This chain's CDR3 is CASSFRGRSYEQYF. As DNA, the CDR3 is TGTGCCAGCAGTTTCCGGGGCCGATCCTACGAGCAGTACTTC.

The V gene is TRBV7-3, the J gene TRBJ2-5; D gene unclear. CDR3 size: 11 residues. V shed 4 bases and J shed 4 bases, with 4 bases lying between them. The germline CDR1 and CDR2 sequences are SGHTA and FQGTGA. CDR3 DNA sequence: TGTGCCAGCAGCTCCTCAGAGACCCAGTACTTC. This encodes CASSSSETQYF.

The CDR3 here is CASSTSRLAGRTDTQYF. As DNA, the CDR3 is TGTGCCAGTAGTACCTCACGACTAGCGGGCCGGACAGATACGCAGTATTTT. The chain links TRBV19 to TRBJ2-3; 10 positions agree with TRBD2. J was trimmed by 3 bases and V by 4 bases; bases with no gene match: 10. CDR1 is LNHDA and CDR2 is SQIVND in the germline V gene (reference sequence). The CDR3 loop spans 17 amino acids.

This clone came up a few times. In DNA form, the CDR3 reads TGTGCCAGCAGTGTGCGACAGGCAACTAATGAAAAACTGTTTTTT. Protein product: CASSVRQATNEKLFF. The V call is TRBV6-5, the J call TRBJ1-4; a weak D match, TRBD1 (6 bases). The length of the CDR3 is 15 residues. CDR1 is MNHEY, CDR2 SVGAGI, per germline. The ends were cut back, 5 bases at V and 0 bases at J, with 10 bases in the middle.

This clone was observed a few times. The V gene is TRBV28, the J gene TRBJ2-1; 14 bases fit TRBD2. The J segment lost 6 bases and the V segment lost 2 bases, leaving 3 bases of the junction unmatched. There are 16 residues in the CDR3. Germline V gene data show CDR1 as MDHEN and CDR2 as SYDVKM. The CDR3 spells CASSLATSGRANEQFF. CDR3 in DNA: TGTGCCAGCAGTTTAGCGACTAGCGGGAGGGCCAATGAGCAGTTCTTC. Filled out from reference TRBV28 and TRBJ2-1, the complete variable domain reads DVKVTQSSRYLVKRTGEKVFLECVQDMDHENMFWYRQDPGLGLRLIYFSYDVKMKEKGDIPEGYSVSREKKERFSLILESASTNQTSMYLCASSLATSGRANEQFFGPGTRLTVL.

This chain uses TRBV5-1 with TRBJ1-5, with 7 bases that match TRBD1. Germline V CDR1 and CDR2: SGHRS, YFSETQ. The CDR3 is made up of 14 amino acids. With V trimmed by 0 bases and J by 6 bases, 3 bases remained unmatched. The CDR3 loop is CASSLVEGAQPQHF. The CDR3 region has the DNA TGCGCCAGCAGCTTGGTGGAGGGGGCTCAGCCCCAGCATTTT.

The chain recombines TRBV9 with TRBJ2-7; 10 bases are a match to TRBD1. Germline trimming cut 4 bases from V and 2 bases from J; bases unmatched to any gene: 6. The CDR3 covers 15 residues. Germline CDR1 and CDR2: SGDLS and YYNGEE. In DNA form, the CDR3 reads TGTGCCAGCAGCCCCGGGACAGGGGCGGCCTACGAGCAGTACTTC. This gives the protein CASSPGTGAAYEQYF.

The gene calls are TRBV20-1 and TRBJ2-7; no clear D gene. The CDR3 totals 11 residues. Germline CDR1 and CDR2: DFQATT and SNEGSKA (reference sequence). The ends were cut back, 6 bases at V and 7 bases at J, with 13 bases in the middle. The CDR3 loop reads CSAPTCREQYF. The CDR3 coding sequence is TGCAGTGCCCCTACGTGCAGAGAGCAGTACTTC.

In its sample, this clone was seen a few times. The chain uses TRBV7-2 and TRBJ1-5; TRBD1 might be the D (5 bases). V was shortened by 6 bases and J by 5 bases, with 11 bases between the two germline ends. The CDR3 runs 13 residues. Germline V gene data show CDR1 as SGHTA and CDR2 as FQGNSA. CDR3 bases: TGTGCCAGCAGTGCGGGGGGTTATCAGCCCCAGCATTTT. The encoded protein is CASSAGGYQPQHF. Based on the CDR3 plus reference TRBV7-2 and TRBJ1-5, the full variable domain is GAGVSQSPSNKVTEKGKDVELRCDPISGHTALYWYRQSLGQGLEFLIYFQGNSAPDKSGLPSDRFSAERTGGSVSTLTIQRTQQEDSAVYLCASSAGGYQPQHFGDGTRLSIL.

In its sample, this clone was seen a few times. The chain couples TRBV7-8 to TRBJ2-5; 9 bases align to TRBD2. V dropped 5 bases and J dropped 1; count of bases not matched to a gene: 14. Germline CDR1 is SGHVS and CDR2 is FQNEAQ. The CDR3 is 18 amino acids. CDR3: CASSQGLATPVAQETQYF. The DNA for the CDR3 is TGTGCCAGCAGCCAAGGACTAGCGACCCCGGTGGCCCAAGAGACCCAGTACTTC.

The genes are TRBV9 and TRBJ1-5, with 12 bases lining up with TRBD1. Germline V lookup: CDR1 SGDLS, CDR2 YYNGEE. The junction had 2 bases not matched to a gene; V was cut back by 2 bases and J by 2 bases. The CDR3 is 16 residues long. The CDR3 DNA sequence: TGTGCCAGCAGCGTCGGGACAGGGGGCCGCAATCAGCCCCAGCATTTT. Amino acids: CASSVGTGGRNQPQHF. The whole variable domain, remainder taken from reference TRBV9 and TRBJ1-5, is DSGVTQTPKHLITATGQRVTLRCSPRSGDLSVYWYQQSLDQGLQFLIQYYNGEERAKGNILERFSAQQFPDLHSELNLSSLELGDSALYFCASSVGTGGRNQPQHFGDGTRLSIL.

The sample holds many counts of this clone. V usage is TRBV4-1 and J usage is TRBJ1-2, with a tentative D call TRBD1 (6 bases). Germline-derived CDR1 and CDR2 are MGHRA and YSYEKL. This CDR3 has 15 residues. Trimming took 4 bases from V and 4 from J, leaving 16 bases between them. CDR3 region: CASSPTTQGGYGYTF. CDR3 DNA sequence: TGCGCCAGCAGCCCTACAACACAGGGAGGCTATGGCTACACCTTC.

The genes are TRBV7-2 and TRBJ1-2; 7 positions agree with TRBD1. Germline V gives CDR1 SGHTA, CDR2 FQGNSA. The length of the CDR3 is 15 residues. The trim removed 1 base at V and 3 bases at J, leaving 5 bases unmatched. In nucleotides, the CDR3 is TGTGCCAGCAGCTTAGGACAGGGCTTTGACTATGGCTACACCTTC. Translating it yields CASSLGQGFDYGYTF. The entire variable domain, with the rest obtained from reference TRBV7-2 and TRBJ1-2, is as follows: GAGVSQSPSNKVTEKGKDVELRCDPISGHTALYWYRQSLGQGLEFLIYFQGNSAPDKSGLPSDRFSAERTGGSVSTLTIQRTQQEDSAVYLCASSLGQGFDYGYTFGSGTRLTVV.

This clone was observed a handful of times. The rearrangement joins TRBV18 to TRBJ1-1; no firm D call. CDR1 is KGHSH and CDR2 is LQKENI in the germline V gene. The CDR3 has 11 amino acids. V was clipped by 0 bases and J by 7 bases, with 3 bases between them. The CDR3 bases are TGTGCCAGCTCACCACCTGGTGAAGCTTTCTTT. This translates into CASSPPGEAFF.